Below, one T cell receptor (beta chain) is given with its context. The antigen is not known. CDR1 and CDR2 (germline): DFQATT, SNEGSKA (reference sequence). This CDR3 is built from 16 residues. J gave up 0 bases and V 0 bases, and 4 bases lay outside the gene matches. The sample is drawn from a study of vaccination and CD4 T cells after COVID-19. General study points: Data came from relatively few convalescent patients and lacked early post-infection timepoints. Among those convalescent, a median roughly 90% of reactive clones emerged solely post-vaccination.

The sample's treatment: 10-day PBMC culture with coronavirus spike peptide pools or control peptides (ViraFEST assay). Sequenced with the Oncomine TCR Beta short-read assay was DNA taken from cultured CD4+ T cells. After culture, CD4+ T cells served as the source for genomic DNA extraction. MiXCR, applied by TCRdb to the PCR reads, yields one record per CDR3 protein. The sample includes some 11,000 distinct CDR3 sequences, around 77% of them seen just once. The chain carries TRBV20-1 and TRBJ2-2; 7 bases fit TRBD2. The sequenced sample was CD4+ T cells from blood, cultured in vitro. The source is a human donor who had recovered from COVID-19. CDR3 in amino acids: CSARDGRVPNTGELFF. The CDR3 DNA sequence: TGCAGTGCTAGAGATGGGAGGGTTCCGAACACCGGGGAGCTGTTTTTT.